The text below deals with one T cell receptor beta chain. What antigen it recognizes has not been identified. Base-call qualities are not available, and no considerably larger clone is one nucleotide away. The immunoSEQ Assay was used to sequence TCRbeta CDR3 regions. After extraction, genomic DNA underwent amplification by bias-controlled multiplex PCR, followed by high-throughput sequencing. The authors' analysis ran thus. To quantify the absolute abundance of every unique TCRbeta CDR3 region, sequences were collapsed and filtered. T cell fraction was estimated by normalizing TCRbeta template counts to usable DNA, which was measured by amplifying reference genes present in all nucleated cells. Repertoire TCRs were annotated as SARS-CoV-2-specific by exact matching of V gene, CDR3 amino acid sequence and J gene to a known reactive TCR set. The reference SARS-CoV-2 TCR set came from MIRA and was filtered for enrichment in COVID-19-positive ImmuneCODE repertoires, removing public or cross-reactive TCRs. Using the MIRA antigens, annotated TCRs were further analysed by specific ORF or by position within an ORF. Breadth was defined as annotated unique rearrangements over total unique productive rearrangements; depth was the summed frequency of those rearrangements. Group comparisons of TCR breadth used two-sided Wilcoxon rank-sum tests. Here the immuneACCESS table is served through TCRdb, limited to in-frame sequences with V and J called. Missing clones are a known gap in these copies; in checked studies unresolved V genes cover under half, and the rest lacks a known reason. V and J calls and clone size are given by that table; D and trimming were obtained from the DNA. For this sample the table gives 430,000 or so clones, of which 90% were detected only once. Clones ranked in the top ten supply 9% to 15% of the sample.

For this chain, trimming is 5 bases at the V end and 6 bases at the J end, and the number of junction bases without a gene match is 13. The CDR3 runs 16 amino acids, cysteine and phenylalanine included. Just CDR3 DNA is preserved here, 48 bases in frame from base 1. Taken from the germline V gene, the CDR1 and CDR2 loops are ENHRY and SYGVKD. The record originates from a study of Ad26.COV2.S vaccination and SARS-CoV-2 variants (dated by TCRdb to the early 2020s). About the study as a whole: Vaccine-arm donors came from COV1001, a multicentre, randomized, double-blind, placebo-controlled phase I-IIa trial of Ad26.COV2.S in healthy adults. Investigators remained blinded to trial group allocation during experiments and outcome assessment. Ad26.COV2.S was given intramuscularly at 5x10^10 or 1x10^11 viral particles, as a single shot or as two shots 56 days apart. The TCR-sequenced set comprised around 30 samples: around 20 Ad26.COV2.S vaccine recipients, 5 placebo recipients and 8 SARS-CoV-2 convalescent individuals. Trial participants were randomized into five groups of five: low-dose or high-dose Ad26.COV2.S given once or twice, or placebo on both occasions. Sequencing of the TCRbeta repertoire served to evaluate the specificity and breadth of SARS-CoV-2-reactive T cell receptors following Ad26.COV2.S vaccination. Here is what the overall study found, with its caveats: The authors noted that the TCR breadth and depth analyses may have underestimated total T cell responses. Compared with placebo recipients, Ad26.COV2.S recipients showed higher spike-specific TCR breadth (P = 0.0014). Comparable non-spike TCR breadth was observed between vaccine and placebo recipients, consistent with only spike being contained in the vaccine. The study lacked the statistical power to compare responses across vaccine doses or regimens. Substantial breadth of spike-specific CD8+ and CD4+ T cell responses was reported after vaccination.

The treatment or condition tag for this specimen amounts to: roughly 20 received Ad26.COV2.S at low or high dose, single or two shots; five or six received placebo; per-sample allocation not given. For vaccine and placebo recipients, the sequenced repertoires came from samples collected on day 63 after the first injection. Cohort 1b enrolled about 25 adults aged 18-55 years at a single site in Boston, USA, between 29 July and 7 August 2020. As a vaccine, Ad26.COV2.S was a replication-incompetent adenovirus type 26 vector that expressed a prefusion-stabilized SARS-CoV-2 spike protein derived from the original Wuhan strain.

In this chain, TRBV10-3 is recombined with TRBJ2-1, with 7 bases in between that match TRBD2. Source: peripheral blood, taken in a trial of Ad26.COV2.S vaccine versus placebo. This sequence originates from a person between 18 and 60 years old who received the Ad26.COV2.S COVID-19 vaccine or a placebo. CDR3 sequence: CAISTATSSPSNEQFF. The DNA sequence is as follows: TGTGCCATCAGTACGGCGACTAGCAGCCCCTCCAATGAGCAGTTCTTC.